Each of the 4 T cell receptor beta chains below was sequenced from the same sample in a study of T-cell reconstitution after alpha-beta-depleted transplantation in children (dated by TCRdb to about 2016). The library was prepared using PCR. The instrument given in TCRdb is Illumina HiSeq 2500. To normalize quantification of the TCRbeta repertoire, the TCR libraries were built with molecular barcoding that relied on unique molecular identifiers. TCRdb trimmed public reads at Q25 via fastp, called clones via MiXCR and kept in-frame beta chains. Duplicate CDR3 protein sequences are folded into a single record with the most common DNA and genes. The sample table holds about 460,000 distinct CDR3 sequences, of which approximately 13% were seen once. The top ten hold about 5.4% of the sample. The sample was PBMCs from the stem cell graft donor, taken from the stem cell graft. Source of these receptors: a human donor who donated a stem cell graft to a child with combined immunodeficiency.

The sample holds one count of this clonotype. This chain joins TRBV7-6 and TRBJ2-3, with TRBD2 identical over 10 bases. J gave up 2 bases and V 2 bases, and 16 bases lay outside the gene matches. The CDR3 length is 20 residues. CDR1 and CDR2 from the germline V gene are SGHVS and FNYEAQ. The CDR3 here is CASSLRGRSPLAGLTDTQYF. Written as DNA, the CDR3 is TGTGCCAGCAGCTTAAGGGGGAGGTCCCCACTAGCGGGGCTCACAGATACGCAGTATTTT.

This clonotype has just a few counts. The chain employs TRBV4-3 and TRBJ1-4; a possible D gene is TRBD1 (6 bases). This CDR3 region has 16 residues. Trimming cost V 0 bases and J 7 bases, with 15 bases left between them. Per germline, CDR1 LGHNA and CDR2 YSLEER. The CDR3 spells CASSQENRVYFEKLFF. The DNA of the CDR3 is TGCGCCAGCAGCCAAGAGAACAGGGTATACTTTGAAAAACTGTTTTTT.

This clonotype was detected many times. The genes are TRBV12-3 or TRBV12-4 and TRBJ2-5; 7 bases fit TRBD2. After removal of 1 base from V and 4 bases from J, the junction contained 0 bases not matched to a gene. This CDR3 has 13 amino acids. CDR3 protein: CASSLERGETQYF. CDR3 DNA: TGTGCCAGCAGTTTAGAGCGGGGAGAGACCCAGTACTTC.

For the CDR3, the DNA is TGCGCCAGCAGCTTACCCGGACTAGCGGGAATCGAGACCCAGTACTTC. Translation: CASSLPGLAGIETQYF. This sequence joins TRBV5-1 and TRBJ2-5; 12 positions match TRBD2. The V segment lost 2 bases and the J segment 5 bases; nucleotides outside the gene matches: 7. The CDR3 length is 16 residues. Per the germline V gene, CDR1 is SGHRS and CDR2 is YFSETQ.